The rows below give T cell receptor beta chains drawn from one sample of a study of T cell repertoires in cytomegalovirus infection. Antigens of these TCRs are unknown. TCRdb processed the reads anew with MiXCR; each CDR3 protein has one entry. This sample has a few hundred thousand distinct CDR3 sequences, with around two fifths found just once. Source: cultured PBMCs, taken from culture after CMV antigen stimulation. The receptors come from a human donor in good health (CMV status not recorded). Some clones in this sample may be carry-over from other donors' samples. The CDR3 runs from the conserved cysteine through the conserved F or W. Fields, in order: J gene, D gene, clone size, V gene, CDR3 protein, CDR3 DNA. D genes are given only for firm matches. Only part of the rows carry a size: once, few, many, or a class if the clone is expanded.

j_gene: TRBJ1-4
d_gene: NA
abundance: NA
v_gene: TRBV6-6
CDR3aa: CASSYSGEKLFF
CDR3nt: TGTGCCAGCAGTTACAGCGGTGAAAAACTGTTTTTT

j_gene: TRBJ2-3
d_gene: TRBD1
abundance: NA
v_gene: TRBV18
CDR3aa: CASSGPGTGDTDTQYF
CDR3nt: TGTGCCAGCTCAGGCCCCGGGACAGGGGACACAGATACGCAGTATTTT

j_gene: TRBJ2-7
d_gene: NA
abundance: few
v_gene: TRBV7-2
CDR3aa: CASSQPGLVIEQYF
CDR3nt: TGTGCCAGCAGCCAGCCGGGACTGGTGATCGAGCAGTACTTC

j_gene: TRBJ1-1
d_gene: NA
abundance: once
v_gene: TRBV4-1
CDR3aa: CASSQPGGNTEAFF
CDR3nt: TGCGCCAGCAGCCAACCTGGAGGGAACACTGAAGCTTTCTTT

j_gene: TRBJ2-2
d_gene: NA
abundance: few
v_gene: TRBV14
CDR3aa: CASSQVIGGVNTGELFF
CDR3nt: TGTGCCAGCAGCCAAGTGATCGGGGGCGTTAACACCGGGGAGCTGTTTTTT

j_gene: TRBJ1-5
d_gene: NA
abundance: NA
v_gene: TRBV10-3
CDR3aa: CAISERGGNQPQHF
CDR3nt: TGTGCCATCAGTGAGAGGGGTGGCAATCAGCCCCAGCATTTT

j_gene: TRBJ2-2
d_gene: NA
abundance: once
v_gene: TRBV7-2
CDR3aa: CASSLGIYTGELFF
CDR3nt: TGTGCCAGCAGCCTGGGGATCTACACCGGGGAGCTGTTTTTT

j_gene: TRBJ2-3
d_gene: NA
abundance: NA
v_gene: TRBV11-2
CDR3aa: CASRAGQIPSDTQYF
CDR3nt: TGTGCCAGCAGAGCGGGACAGATCCCCTCAGATACGCAGTATTTT

j_gene: TRBJ2-7
d_gene: TRBD1
abundance: NA
v_gene: TRBV6-2/TRBV6-3
CDR3aa: CASSYRDRVTEQYF
CDR3nt: TGTGCCAGCAGTTACAGGGACAGGGTAACGGAGCAGTACTTC

j_gene: TRBJ1-2
d_gene: NA
abundance: NA
v_gene: TRBV7-9
CDR3aa: CASTSPAAQGGYTF
CDR3nt: TGTGCCAGCACCTCGCCGGCAGCTCAGGGTGGCTACACCTTC

j_gene: TRBJ1-2
d_gene: TRBD1
abundance: NA
v_gene: TRBV18
CDR3aa: CASSPLERGPYYGYTF
CDR3nt: TGTGCCAGCTCACCACTTGAGAGGGGGCCTTACTATGGCTACACCTTC

j_gene: TRBJ1-3
d_gene: NA
abundance: NA
v_gene: TRBV18
CDR3aa: CASSPIGLTTGNTIYF
CDR3nt: TGTGCCAGCTCCCCGATTGGATTGACGACAGGAAACACCATATATTTT

j_gene: TRBJ1-2
d_gene: NA
abundance: NA
v_gene: TRBV20-1
CDR3aa: CSAQTGIYGYTF
CDR3nt: TGCAGTGCTCAGACAGGCATTTATGGCTACACCTTC

j_gene: TRBJ1-3
d_gene: TRBD1
abundance: few
v_gene: TRBV4-1
CDR3aa: CASSLNDRVFGNTIYF
CDR3nt: TGCGCCAGCAGCCTCAACGACAGGGTATTCGGAAACACCATATATTTT

j_gene: TRBJ2-2
d_gene: NA
abundance: NA
v_gene: TRBV6-2/TRBV6-3
CDR3aa: CASSYFGVKGYTGELFF
CDR3nt: TGTGCCAGCAGTTATTTCGGAGTTAAAGGTTACACCGGGGAGCTGTTTTTT

j_gene: TRBJ2-3
d_gene: TRBD2
abundance: NA
v_gene: TRBV18
CDR3aa: CASSFSGTSGASTDTQYF
CDR3nt: TGTGCCAGCTCATTTTCCGGGACTAGCGGGGCTAGCACAGATACGCAGTATTTT

j_gene: TRBJ2-3
d_gene: TRBD1
abundance: few
v_gene: TRBV7-2
CDR3aa: CASSSPPGQGSSTDTQYF
CDR3nt: TGTGCCAGCAGCTCCCCCCCGGGACAGGGATCTAGCACAGATACGCAGTATTTT

j_gene: TRBJ2-1
d_gene: TRBD2
abundance: NA
v_gene: TRBV12-3/TRBV12-4
CDR3aa: CATLYERGGRTANEQFF
CDR3nt: TGTGCCACCCTGTACGAGCGGGGGGGCAGGACGGCCAATGAGCAGTTCTTC

j_gene: TRBJ2-7
d_gene: NA
abundance: once
v_gene: TRBV11-3
CDR3aa: CASSFRGGNYEQYF
CDR3nt: TGTGCCAGCAGCTTTCGAGGGGGGAACTACGAGCAGTACTTC

j_gene: TRBJ2-5
d_gene: TRBD1
abundance: few
v_gene: TRBV10-3
CDR3aa: CAISARGPGETQYF
CDR3nt: TGTGCCATCAGTGCCAGGGGGCCAGGAGAGACCCAGTACTTC

j_gene: TRBJ1-1
d_gene: NA
abundance: NA
v_gene: TRBV9
CDR3aa: CASSVEWGGNTEAFF
CDR3nt: TGTGCCAGCAGCGTAGAGTGGGGAGGGAACACTGAAGCTTTCTTT

j_gene: TRBJ2-1
d_gene: NA
abundance: NA
v_gene: TRBV20-1
CDR3aa: CSALKPPADYNEQFF
CDR3nt: TGCAGTGCTCTAAAGCCCCCAGCAGATTACAATGAGCAGTTCTTC

j_gene: TRBJ1-6
d_gene: NA
abundance: NA
v_gene: TRBV27
CDR3aa: CASSFSSSYNSPLHF
CDR3nt: TGTGCCAGCAGTTTCTCAAGCTCCTATAATTCACCCCTCCACTTT

j_gene: TRBJ1-5
d_gene: TRBD1
abundance: NA
v_gene: TRBV15
CDR3aa: CATSKQGYQPQHF
CDR3nt: TGTGCCACCAGCAAACAGGGGTATCAGCCCCAGCATTTT

j_gene: TRBJ2-3
d_gene: TRBD1
abundance: NA
v_gene: TRBV2
CDR3aa: CASSLDRDSTDTQYF
CDR3nt: TGTGCCAGCAGTCTGGACAGGGATAGCACAGATACGCAGTATTTT

j_gene: TRBJ2-3
d_gene: TRBD2
abundance: NA
v_gene: TRBV7-2
CDR3aa: CASSLDERGSTDTQYF
CDR3nt: TGTGCCAGCAGCTTAGATGAGCGGGGGAGCACAGATACGCAGTATTTT

j_gene: TRBJ2-1
d_gene: TRBD1
abundance: few
v_gene: TRBV7-6
CDR3aa: CASSLVETGNEQFF
CDR3nt: TGTGCCAGCAGCTTAGTAGAGACAGGGAATGAGCAGTTCTTC

j_gene: TRBJ2-1
d_gene: NA
abundance: few
v_gene: TRBV12-3/TRBV12-4
CDR3aa: CASSLGAALRRSEQFF
CDR3nt: TGTGCCAGCAGTTTAGGGGCAGCCCTCAGGAGGAGTGAGCAGTTCTTC

j_gene: TRBJ1-5
d_gene: NA
abundance: NA
v_gene: TRBV6-2/TRBV6-3
CDR3aa: CATSINGNQPQHF
CDR3nt: TGTGCCACCTCCATAAATGGCAATCAGCCCCAGCATTTT

j_gene: TRBJ2-7
d_gene: TRBD1
abundance: NA
v_gene: TRBV6-6
CDR3aa: CASRRTGDGYEQYF
CDR3nt: TGTGCCAGCAGACGGACAGGGGACGGGTACGAGCAGTACTTC

j_gene: TRBJ2-6
d_gene: NA
abundance: few
v_gene: TRBV7-2
CDR3aa: CASSPRGGSGANVLTF
CDR3nt: TGTGCCAGCAGCCCCAGAGGAGGATCCGGGGCCAACGTCCTGACTTTC

j_gene: TRBJ2-1
d_gene: TRBD1
abundance: few
v_gene: TRBV6-1
CDR3aa: CASIGQGGLGYNEQFF
CDR3nt: TGTGCCAGCATAGGACAGGGCGGACTGGGTTACAATGAGCAGTTCTTC

j_gene: TRBJ2-6
d_gene: NA
abundance: few
v_gene: TRBV5-1
CDR3aa: CASSFTPSGANVLTF
CDR3nt: TGCGCCAGCAGCTTTACACCCTCTGGGGCCAACGTCCTGACTTTC

j_gene: TRBJ1-1
d_gene: NA
abundance: few
v_gene: TRBV5-6
CDR3aa: CASSLAARRGTEAFF
CDR3nt: TGTGCCAGCAGCTTGGCCGCCAGGCGGGGCACTGAAGCTTTCTTT

j_gene: TRBJ2-3
d_gene: TRBD2
abundance: NA
v_gene: TRBV27
CDR3aa: CASTKRLAGGSGDTQYF
CDR3nt: TGTGCCAGCACCAAACGACTAGCGGGAGGGTCCGGGGATACGCAGTATTTT

j_gene: TRBJ2-1
d_gene: TRBD2
abundance: few
v_gene: TRBV7-6
CDR3aa: CASSLAQGGLASYEQFF
CDR3nt: TGTGCCAGCAGCTTAGCGCAAGGGGGACTAGCGTCCTATGAGCAGTTCTTC

j_gene: TRBJ2-1
d_gene: TRBD1
abundance: few
v_gene: TRBV6-5
CDR3aa: CASRGQGRDEQFF
CDR3nt: TGTGCCAGCAGAGGACAGGGTCGGGATGAGCAGTTCTTC

j_gene: TRBJ1-5
d_gene: TRBD1
abundance: few
v_gene: TRBV19
CDR3aa: CASSIGRQGGNQPQHF
CDR3nt: TGTGCCAGTAGTATCGGCCGACAGGGTGGCAATCAGCCCCAGCATTTT

j_gene: TRBJ1-1
d_gene: NA
abundance: once
v_gene: TRBV19
CDR3aa: CASSITHRTEAFF
CDR3nt: TGTGCCAGTAGTATCACGCATAGAACTGAAGCTTTCTTT

j_gene: TRBJ2-1
d_gene: NA
abundance: once
v_gene: TRBV6-1
CDR3aa: CASSPHLYEQFF
CDR3nt: TGTGCCAGCAGTCCCCACTTGTATGAGCAGTTCTTC

j_gene: TRBJ2-7
d_gene: NA
abundance: few
v_gene: TRBV27
CDR3aa: CASSLSTIDPKEEQYF
CDR3nt: TGTGCCAGCAGTTTATCAACCATCGACCCGAAGGAGGAGCAGTACTTC

j_gene: TRBJ2-5
d_gene: TRBD1
abundance: NA
v_gene: TRBV6-6
CDR3aa: CASNPTGGLQETQYF
CDR3nt: TGTGCCAGCAATCCGACAGGGGGCTTACAAGAGACCCAGTACTTC

j_gene: TRBJ2-2
d_gene: NA
abundance: NA
v_gene: TRBV11-2
CDR3aa: CASRRVGSAGELFF
CDR3nt: TGTGCCAGCAGGAGGGTGGGGAGCGCCGGGGAGCTGTTTTTT

j_gene: TRBJ2-3
d_gene: TRBD2
abundance: NA
v_gene: TRBV7-2
CDR3aa: CASSFLAGGLDTQYF
CDR3nt: TGTGCCAGCAGCTTTCTAGCGGGGGGGCTTGATACGCAGTATTTT

j_gene: TRBJ2-7
d_gene: TRBD2
abundance: NA
v_gene: TRBV2
CDR3aa: CASSRLAGGWEQYF
CDR3nt: TGTGCCAGCAGCCGACTAGCGGGAGGTTGGGAGCAGTACTTC

j_gene: TRBJ2-7
d_gene: TRBD2
abundance: NA
v_gene: TRBV12-3/TRBV12-4
CDR3aa: CASSLLPSGYYEQYF
CDR3nt: TGTGCCAGCAGTTTACTTCCTAGCGGGTACTACGAGCAGTACTTC

j_gene: TRBJ2-2
d_gene: TRBD1
abundance: few
v_gene: TRBV11-2
CDR3aa: CASSARQGLNTGELFF
CDR3nt: TGTGCCAGCAGCGCGAGACAGGGCCTGAACACCGGGGAGCTGTTTTTT

j_gene: TRBJ1-6
d_gene: NA
abundance: NA
v_gene: TRBV11-2
CDR3aa: CASSLDLSSPLHF
CDR3nt: TGTGCCAGCAGCTTAGATCTGTCGTCACCCCTCCACTTT

j_gene: TRBJ1-2
d_gene: NA
abundance: NA
v_gene: TRBV5-5
CDR3aa: CASSLWPNDRGYTF
CDR3nt: TGTGCCAGCAGCTTGTGGCCAAACGATCGGGGCTACACCTTC